Presented here are 17 T cell receptor beta chains from one specimen sequenced in a study of cytomegalovirus exposure and HLA in healthy donors. The PCR ran on 60 Vbeta and 13 Jbeta primers. Data came from immunoSEQ multiplex PCR; TCRdb stores just in-frame clones and leaves some out. The sample includes roughly 150,000 clones, 60% to 75% of them seen just once. Sequencing used PBMCs. The receptors stem from a human donor in good health.

The rearrangement links TRBV4-3 to TRBJ1-3, with D possibly matching TRBD1 (6 bases). The ends were cut back, 0 bases at V and 0 bases at J, with 9 bases in the middle. Per germline, CDR1 LGHNA and CDR2 YSLEER. The CDR3 is 16 amino acids. The CDR3 is CASSQDPQGSGNTIYF. Here the CDR3 DNA reads TGCGCCAGCAGCCAAGATCCACAGGGCTCTGGAAACACCATATATTTT.

The rearrangement uses TRBV18 and TRBJ1-1, with a tentative D call TRBD1 (5 bases). Germline CDR1 KGHSH, CDR2 LQKENI. The CDR3 length is 23 residues. Trimming removed 0 bases at V and 8 bases at J, with 40 bases between. CDR3 residues: CASSPPLRSLQAGRFAGVLEAFF. As DNA, the CDR3 is TGTGCCAGCTCACCACCGCTCAGAAGCTTGCAGGCAGGGAGGTTCGCGGGGGTACTCGAAGCTTTCTTT. The complete variable domain, with remaining parts taken from reference TRBV18 and TRBJ1-1, reads NAGVMQNPRHLVRRRGQEARLRCSPMKGHSHVYWYRQLPEEGLKFMVYLQKENIIDESGMPKERFSAEFPKEGPSILRIQQVVRGDSAAYFCASSPPLRSLQAGRFAGVLEAFFGQGTRLTVV.

V is TRBV10-3 and J is TRBJ2-7, with a possible D match to TRBD2 (5 bases). V was pared by 5 bases and J by 1 base, with 12 bases between. CDR1 is ENHRY and CDR2 is SYGVKD in the germline V gene. The CDR3 extends over 14 amino acids. The CDR3 DNA follows: TGTGCCATCAGTTTGGGAGTCAGGTCCTACGAGCAGTACTTC. This gives the protein CAISLGVRSYEQYF.

The CDR3 DNA sequence: TGTGCCAGCAGTCCCGCCGGGACAGGGATCGGGGCCAACGTCCTGACTTTC. Protein: CASSPAGTGIGANVLTF. The J gene is TRBJ2-6, the V gene TRBV27, with 9 bases matching TRBD1. The V and J ends lost 5 bases and 4 bases, in that order; junction bases with no gene match: 9. The CDR3 extends over 17 amino acids. Germline CDR1 and CDR2: MNHEY and SMNVEV (reference sequence).

This clone has just a few counts. The V and J genes are TRBV7-2 and TRBJ2-3; 11 bases are a match to TRBD2. CDR3 size: 15 residues. Looked up from germline, CDR1 is SGHTA and CDR2 is FQGNSA. V dropped 7 bases and J dropped 0; count of bases not matched to a gene: 3. As DNA, the CDR3 is TGTGCCAGCAACAGACTAGCGGGGAGCACAGATACGCAGTATTTT. Protein sequence: CASNRLAGSTDTQYF.

V and J are TRBV29-1 and TRBJ1-4; no clear D. Germline lookup yields CDR1 SQVTM and CDR2 ANQGSEA. This CDR3 contains 13 residues. The CDR3 region has the DNA TGCAGTGTAATGGCGGGGATTGATGAAAAACTGTTTTTT. It yields the protein CSVMAGIDEKLFF.

The genes are TRBV19 and TRBJ1-1, with D tentatively TRBD1 (6 bases). V was pared by 4 bases and J by 1 base, with 16 bases between. CDR3 length: 16 amino acids. CDR1 and CDR2 from the germline V gene are LNHDA and SQIVND (reference sequence). CDR3 sequence reads: CASSSKRTAKNTEAFF. CDR3 in DNA: TGTGCCAGTAGTAGTAAAAGGACAGCCAAGAACACTGAAGCTTTCTTT.

This rearrangement joins TRBV6-5 to TRBJ2-7; D is uncertain. The V end lost 10 bases, the J end lost 2 bases, and 18 bases lay between the germline ends. The CDR3 runs to 14 residues. Germline loops: CDR1 MNHEY, CDR2 SVGAGI. CDR3 DNA: TGTGCCACCCGCGTTGGTGGCAGGCCCTACGAGCAGTACTTC. The encoded protein is CATRVGGRPYEQYF.

Written as DNA, the CDR3 is TGTGCCAGCAGACGCGGGGGTACCTACGAGCAGTACTTC. This gives the protein CASRRGGTYEQYF. The chain is built from TRBV27 and TRBJ2-7; 7 bases map to TRBD2. The J segment lost 2 bases and the V segment lost 6 bases, leaving 4 bases of the junction unmatched. The CDR3 totals 13 residues. Germline V gene lookup returns CDR1 MNHEY and CDR2 SMNVEV (reference sequence).

The CDR3 reads CASSLGPEKLFF. The CDR3 region has the DNA TGTGCCAGCAGCTTGGGGCCAGAAAAACTGTTTTTT. The genes are TRBV7-9 and TRBJ1-4; tentatively, D is TRBD1 (5 bases). V was trimmed by 3 bases and J by 8 bases, leaving 7 bases between them. The CDR3 length is 12 residues. Germline CDR1 is SEHNR and CDR2 is FQNEAQ (reference sequence).

Notes on this clone: The sample holds other DNA sequences that translate to the same CDR3. This sequence joins TRBV9 and TRBJ2-1; 10 bases are shared with TRBD2. Germline assignment: CDR1 SGDLS and CDR2 YYNGEE. Trimming took 1 base from V and 10 from J; bases not matched to a gene: 5. This CDR3 region has 14 residues. The CDR3 loop is CASSVSGRAWEQFF. The CDR3 DNA reads TGTGCCAGCAGCGTAAGCGGGAGGGCCTGGGAGCAGTTCTTC.

V and J are TRBV5-6 and TRBJ1-5; D unclear. Germline CDR1 is SGHDT and CDR2 is YYEEEE. The CDR3 is made up of 16 amino acids. The V end lost 1 base, the J end lost 5 bases, and 16 bases lay between the germline ends. The CDR3 spells CASSLRVDTGDQPQHF. Here the CDR3 DNA reads TGTGCCAGCAGCTTGCGCGTTGACACGGGAGATCAGCCCCAGCATTTT.

This clone was picked up a small number of times. The V call is TRBV27, the J call TRBJ2-1; TRBD1 matches at 7 bases. V lost 4 bases and J lost 0; bases outside the gene matches: 12. The CDR3 is made up of 18 amino acids. CDR1 and CDR2 (germline): MNHEY, SMNVEV (reference sequence). The CDR3: CASSYRTGTARSYNEQFF. The DNA of the CDR3 is TGTGCCAGCAGTTACCGTACCGGGACAGCCCGCTCCTACAATGAGCAGTTCTTC.

V gene TRBV7-9 combines with J gene TRBJ2-5, with TRBD2 identical over 11 bases. Near its end, the DNA agrees better with TRBJ2-7, so the J call may be wrong. Germline V gives CDR1 SEHNR, CDR2 FQNEAQ (reference sequence). CDR3 length: 14 amino acids. Written as DNA, the CDR3 is TGTGCCAGCAGCTGGGGGACTAGCGGTTACGAGCAGTACTTC. Translation: CASSWGTSGYEQYF.

The genes are TRBV28 and TRBJ1-2; 7 bases are shared with TRBD1. CDR3 length: 15 amino acids. Looked up from germline, CDR1 is MDHEN and CDR2 is SYDVKM. Trimming removed 5 bases from V and 5 bases from J; junction bases left unmatched: 11. The CDR3 spells CASSPRGAEVYGYTF. The CDR3 DNA reads as TGTGCCAGCAGTCCCAGGGGGGCAGAAGTGTATGGCTACACCTTC.

V usage is TRBV6-5 and J usage is TRBJ2-7; D is perhaps TRBD1 (5 bases). CDR3 length: 14 amino acids. Germline-derived CDR1 and CDR2 are MNHEY and SVGAGI. The ends were cut back, 0 bases at V and 5 bases at J, with 11 bases in the middle. This chain's CDR3 is CASSYSTFRDEQYF. CDR3 DNA: TGTGCCAGCAGTTACTCGACGTTCAGGGACGAGCAGTACTTC.

The chain carries TRBV7-9 and TRBJ2-3; 11 nucleotides align to TRBD2. The CDR3 covers 16 residues. The ends lost 2 bases at V and 5 bases at J; junction bases unmatched: 6. Germline V gene sequence: CDR1 SEHNR, CDR2 FQNEAQ (reference sequence). CDR3 bases: TGTGCCAGCAGCTTATTAGCGGGAGGGCAGGGAGATACGCAGTATTTT. Encoded protein: CASSLLAGGQGDTQYF. The full variable domain, rest sourced from reference TRBV7-9 and TRBJ2-3, is DTGVSQNPRHKITKRGQNVTFRCDPISEHNRLYWYRQTLGQGPEFLTYFQNEAQLEKSRLLSDRFSAERPKGSFSTLEIQRTEQGDSAMYLCASSLLAGGQGDTQYFGPGTRLTVL.